The subject of this entry is one T cell receptor (beta chain). The antigen remains undetermined. The data belong to a study of T cells in localized non-small cell lung cancer. Overall study findings and caveats: Appearances in adjacent lung were noted for a median 57 of the top 100 tumor clones.

Repertoires were generated with immunoSEQ multiplex PCR, while TCRdb's copy carries only in-frame clones and drops some. The data contain around 15,000 clones, about 91% of them singletons. This CDR3 region has 12 residues. V dropped 2 bases and J dropped 8 bases, with 10 bases sitting between them. In germline, CDR1 is GTSNPN, CDR2 SVGIG (reference sequence). This chain uses TRBV30 with TRBJ2-1, with D perhaps matching TRBD2 (5 bases). The source material was peripheral blood, sampled before any cancer treatment. The receptor comes from a female donor at least 60 years old with stage III squamous cell lung carcinoma. The DNA for the CDR3 is TGTGCCTGGAGTTTTAGCGACGATGAGCAGTTCTTC. Protein sequence: CAWSFSDDEQFF.